A selection of T cell receptor beta chains follows, all from one sample in a study of spatial heterogeneity in lung cancer. TCRdb used MiXCR to reprocess the 5' RACE reads, holding one entry per CDR3 protein. Of 25,000 to 35,000 distinct CDR3 sequences detected, 5.4% appear once; the ten largest clones hold less than 25%. This specimen was PBMCs, taken at follow-up. The receptors come from a female donor with early-stage non-small cell lung cancer. Each CDR3 is given with its conserved first and last residue. The order of the fields is D gene, V gene, clone size, J gene, CDR3 protein, CDR3 DNA. D genes are given only for firm matches. Size tells how often a clone was seen (once, few, many) or the class of an expanded clone, and some rows leave it out.

d_call: .
v_call: TRBV7-3
clone_size: many
j_call: TRBJ2-2
cdr3_aa: CASSYSTGELFF
cdr3_nt: TGTGCCAGCAGCTATAGTACCGGGGAGCTGTTTTTT

d_call: .
v_call: TRBV23-1
clone_size: few
j_call: TRBJ2-7
cdr3_aa: CASSQITGLGGPYEQYF
cdr3_nt: TGCGCCAGCAGTCAAATTACAGGACTTGGGGGACCCTACGAGCAGTACTTC

d_call: .
v_call: TRBV7-9
clone_size: many
j_call: TRBJ2-3
cdr3_aa: CASSQPMNDRTDTQYF
cdr3_nt: TGTGCCAGCAGCCAACCAATGAACGACCGCACAGATACGCAGTATTTT

d_call: .
v_call: TRBV7-2
clone_size: few
j_call: TRBJ1-2
cdr3_aa: CASSLTGDGYTF
cdr3_nt: TGTGCCAGCAGCTTGACGGGTGATGGCTACACCTTC

d_call: .
v_call: TRBV29-1
clone_size: many
j_call: TRBJ2-7
cdr3_aa: CSVGGLHEQYF
cdr3_nt: TGCAGCGTTGGGGGACTCCACGAGCAGTACTTC

d_call: .
v_call: TRBV28
clone_size: few
j_call: TRBJ1-1
cdr3_aa: CASSLGQRNTEAFF
cdr3_nt: TGTGCCAGCAGTTTAGGGCAGCGTAACACTGAAGCTTTCTTT

d_call: TRBD1
v_call: TRBV24-1
clone_size: many
j_call: TRBJ1-5
cdr3_aa: CATGDREDGQPQHF
cdr3_nt: TGTGCCACCGGGGACAGGGAAGACGGTCAGCCCCAGCATTTT

d_call: TRBD2
v_call: TRBV15
clone_size: many
j_call: TRBJ2-3
cdr3_aa: CATSRDHRGGTDTQYF
cdr3_nt: TGTGCCACCAGCAGAGATCACCGGGGGGGCACAGATACGCAGTATTTT

d_call: .
v_call: TRBV5-1
clone_size: .
j_call: TRBJ1-1
cdr3_aa: CASSLEPTATEAFF
cdr3_nt: TGCGCCAGCAGCTTGGAACCGACTGCCACTGAAGCTTTCTTT

d_call: TRBD2
v_call: TRBV4-3
clone_size: many
j_call: TRBJ2-1
cdr3_aa: CASSPLAVSYNEQFF
cdr3_nt: TGCGCCAGCAGCCCCCTAGCGGTTAGCTACAATGAGCAGTTCTTC

d_call: .
v_call: TRBV12-3/TRBV12-4
clone_size: .
j_call: TRBJ2-7
cdr3_aa: CASSLVRSAEQYF
cdr3_nt: TGTGCCAGCAGTTTAGTTCGGTCCGCCGAGCAGTACTTC

d_call: TRBD1
v_call: TRBV20-1
clone_size: few
j_call: TRBJ1-1
cdr3_aa: CSATGTGGAGGTEAFF
cdr3_nt: TGCAGTGCCACCGGGACAGGGGGTGCTGGGGGCACTGAAGCTTTCTTT

d_call: .
v_call: TRBV20-1
clone_size: many
j_call: TRBJ2-1
cdr3_aa: CSARIGTSSSNEQFF
cdr3_nt: TGCAGTGCTAGGATCGGGACCTCCTCTTCCAATGAGCAGTTCTTC

d_call: .
v_call: TRBV7-2
clone_size: .
j_call: TRBJ1-2
cdr3_aa: CASSLASRQNYGYTF
cdr3_nt: TGTGCCAGCAGCTTAGCCTCCCGACAGAACTATGGCTACACCTTC

d_call: .
v_call: TRBV19
clone_size: many
j_call: TRBJ1-1
cdr3_aa: CASSGGTPRGTEAFF
cdr3_nt: TGTGCCAGTAGTGGCGGGACACCTCGGGGCACTGAAGCTTTCTTT

d_call: TRBD2
v_call: TRBV4-2
clone_size: many
j_call: TRBJ2-1
cdr3_aa: CASSQEEGGSNYNEQFF
cdr3_nt: TGTGCCAGCAGCCAAGAAGAGGGCGGGAGTAACTACAATGAGCAGTTCTTC

d_call: .
v_call: TRBV5-8
clone_size: .
j_call: TRBJ1-2
cdr3_aa: CASSLVGAGYTF
cdr3_nt: TGTGCCAGCAGCTTGGTTGGCGCTGGCTACACCTTC

d_call: TRBD2
v_call: TRBV7-6
clone_size: many
j_call: TRBJ2-7
cdr3_aa: CASSLEGLADDEQYF
cdr3_nt: TGTGCCAGCAGCTTAGAGGGACTAGCCGACGACGAGCAGTACTTC

d_call: .
v_call: TRBV29-1
clone_size: many
j_call: TRBJ2-3
cdr3_aa: CSVEEGRGDSQYF
cdr3_nt: TGCAGCGTTGAAGAGGGGCGCGGAGATTCGCAGTATTTT

d_call: .
v_call: TRBV28
clone_size: many
j_call: TRBJ1-2
cdr3_aa: CASTLENYGYTF
cdr3_nt: TGTGCCAGCACCCTTGAGAACTATGGCTACACCTTC

d_call: TRBD1
v_call: TRBV5-1
clone_size: many
j_call: TRBJ2-3
cdr3_aa: CASSLVTGGSSRTQYF
cdr3_nt: TGCGCCAGCAGCTTGGTGACAGGGGGCAGCTCGCGGACGCAGTATTTT

d_call: .
v_call: TRBV5-6
clone_size: many
j_call: TRBJ2-5
cdr3_aa: CASSLPGPQETQYF
cdr3_nt: TGTGCCAGCAGCTTACCGGGCCCTCAAGAGACCCAGTACTTC

d_call: TRBD2
v_call: TRBV29-1
clone_size: many
j_call: TRBJ2-3
cdr3_aa: CSVGRLAGVDTQYF
cdr3_nt: TGCAGCGTTGGGAGACTAGCGGGAGTAGATACGCAGTATTTT

d_call: .
v_call: TRBV12-3/TRBV12-4
clone_size: many
j_call: TRBJ2-1
cdr3_aa: CASSLENEQFF
cdr3_nt: TGTGCCAGCAGTTTGGAGAATGAGCAGTTCTTC

d_call: TRBD2
v_call: TRBV20-1
clone_size: few
j_call: TRBJ2-1
cdr3_aa: CSAREIAGVHEQFF
cdr3_nt: TGCAGTGCTAGAGAGATAGCGGGAGTCCATGAGCAGTTCTTC

d_call: .
v_call: TRBV4-2
clone_size: many
j_call: TRBJ2-2
cdr3_aa: CASSQDGTTKDRELFF
cdr3_nt: TGTGCCAGCAGCCAAGATGGGACAACTAAGGACCGGGAGCTGTTTTTT

d_call: TRBD1
v_call: TRBV6-2/TRBV6-3
clone_size: many
j_call: TRBJ1-2
cdr3_aa: CASSPQGYGYTF
cdr3_nt: TGTGCCAGCAGTCCACAGGGGTATGGCTACACCTTC

d_call: .
v_call: TRBV6-2/TRBV6-3
clone_size: .
j_call: TRBJ2-7
cdr3_aa: CASSRLRRGSYEQYF
cdr3_nt: TGTGCCAGCAGTCGTCTTCGTCGAGGAAGTTACGAGCAGTACTTC

d_call: .
v_call: TRBV20-1
clone_size: many
j_call: TRBJ1-2
cdr3_aa: CSASGAAEGGYTF
cdr3_nt: TGCAGTGCTTCCGGAGCCGCGGAGGGAGGCTACACCTTC

d_call: .
v_call: TRBV20-1
clone_size: many
j_call: TRBJ2-3
cdr3_aa: CSPRPGITDTQYF
cdr3_nt: TGCAGCCCTAGACCGGGGATCACAGATACGCAGTATTTT

d_call: .
v_call: TRBV18
clone_size: many
j_call: TRBJ2-5
cdr3_aa: CASSPPGGRQETQYF
cdr3_nt: TGTGCCAGCTCACCCCCTGGGGGGCGCCAAGAGACCCAGTACTTC

d_call: .
v_call: TRBV30
clone_size: few
j_call: TRBJ2-1
cdr3_aa: CAWSTQRYNEQFF
cdr3_nt: TGTGCCTGGAGTACGCAGCGGTACAATGAGCAGTTCTTC

d_call: .
v_call: TRBV18
clone_size: medium-sized
j_call: TRBJ2-1
cdr3_aa: CASSPGGDYNEQFF
cdr3_nt: TGTGCCAGCTCACCAGGGGGCGATTACAATGAGCAGTTCTTC

d_call: .
v_call: TRBV7-9
clone_size: many
j_call: TRBJ2-7
cdr3_aa: CASSLAGNPGEQYF
cdr3_nt: TGTGCCAGCAGCTTAGCCGGGAACCCGGGGGAGCAGTACTTC

d_call: .
v_call: TRBV5-1
clone_size: few
j_call: TRBJ2-7
cdr3_aa: CASSLNRGGPYEQYF
cdr3_nt: TGCGCCAGCAGCTTGAACAGGGGGGGACCCTACGAGCAGTACTTC

d_call: .
v_call: TRBV7-8
clone_size: many
j_call: TRBJ2-7
cdr3_aa: CASSLDLRGSYEQYF
cdr3_nt: TGTGCCAGCAGCTTGGACCTTAGGGGCAGCTACGAGCAGTACTTC

d_call: .
v_call: TRBV19
clone_size: many
j_call: TRBJ2-7
cdr3_aa: CASSEGEWSYEQYF
cdr3_nt: TGTGCCAGTAGCGAGGGGGAATGGTCCTACGAGCAGTACTTC

d_call: TRBD2
v_call: TRBV24-1
clone_size: many
j_call: TRBJ2-1
cdr3_aa: CATSDLLAGYNEQFF
cdr3_nt: TGTGCCACCAGTGATTTACTAGCGGGGTACAATGAGCAGTTCTTC

d_call: TRBD1
v_call: TRBV4-3
clone_size: few
j_call: TRBJ1-3
cdr3_aa: CASSPGGTDLSSGNTIYF
cdr3_nt: TGCGCCAGCAGCCCCGGGGGGACAGACCTTTCCTCTGGAAACACCATATATTTT

d_call: TRBD2
v_call: TRBV9
clone_size: few
j_call: TRBJ2-3
cdr3_aa: CASSARLAGEITDTQYF
cdr3_nt: TGTGCCAGCAGCGCCAGACTAGCGGGAGAGATCACAGATACGCAGTATTTT

d_call: .
v_call: TRBV7-2
clone_size: many
j_call: TRBJ1-4
cdr3_aa: CASSPTGGRGDEKLFF
cdr3_nt: TGTGCCAGCAGCCCGACCGGGGGCAGGGGCGATGAAAAACTGTTTTTT

d_call: .
v_call: TRBV7-2
clone_size: .
j_call: TRBJ2-1
cdr3_aa: CASSMTATSYNEQFF
cdr3_nt: TGTGCCAGCAGCATGACAGCAACCTCCTACAATGAGCAGTTCTTC

d_call: .
v_call: TRBV4-2
clone_size: many
j_call: TRBJ2-5
cdr3_aa: CASSQEQGQETQYF
cdr3_nt: TGTGCCAGCAGCCAAGAACAGGGCCAAGAGACCCAGTACTTC

d_call: .
v_call: TRBV29-1
clone_size: many
j_call: TRBJ1-2
cdr3_aa: CSVLWDGNNYGYTF
cdr3_nt: TGCAGCGTTTTGTGGGACGGTAATAACTATGGCTACACCTTC

d_call: .
v_call: TRBV7-2
clone_size: many
j_call: TRBJ1-2
cdr3_aa: CASSLVKMDLSYGYTF
cdr3_nt: TGTGCCAGCAGCTTAGTGAAGATGGACCTTTCCTATGGCTACACCTTC

d_call: TRBD2
v_call: TRBV12-5
clone_size: many
j_call: TRBJ2-1
cdr3_aa: CASGLEGLAGMGNEQFF
cdr3_nt: TGTGCTAGTGGTTTGGAAGGACTAGCGGGAATGGGTAATGAGCAGTTCTTC

d_call: .
v_call: TRBV20-1
clone_size: many
j_call: TRBJ2-7
cdr3_aa: CSAMNGGTDEQYF
cdr3_nt: TGCAGTGCTATGAATGGGGGCACGGACGAGCAGTACTTC